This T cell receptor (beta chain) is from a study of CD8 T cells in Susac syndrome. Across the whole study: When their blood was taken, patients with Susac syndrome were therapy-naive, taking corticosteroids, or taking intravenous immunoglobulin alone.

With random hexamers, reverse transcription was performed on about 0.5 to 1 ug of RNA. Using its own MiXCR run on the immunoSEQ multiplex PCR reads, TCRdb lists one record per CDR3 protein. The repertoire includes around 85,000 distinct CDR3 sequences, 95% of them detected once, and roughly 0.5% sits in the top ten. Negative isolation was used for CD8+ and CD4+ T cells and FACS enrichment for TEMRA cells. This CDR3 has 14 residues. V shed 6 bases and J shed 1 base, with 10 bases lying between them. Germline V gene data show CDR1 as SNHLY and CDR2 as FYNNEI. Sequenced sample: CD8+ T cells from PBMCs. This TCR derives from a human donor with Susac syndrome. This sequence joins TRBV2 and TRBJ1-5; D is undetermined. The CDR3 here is CASSLGPSNQPQHF. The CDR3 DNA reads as TGTGCCAGCAGCCTTGGACCCAGCAATCAGCCCCAGCATTTT.